This TCR beta chain stems from a study of response to subunit inactivated influenza vaccine. The study, taken as a whole, reports: It was suggested by the authors that few new T cells are recruited by each seasonal influenza vaccination.

TCRdb reprocessed the RT-PCR reads with MiXCR, giving one entry per CDR3 protein. The sample lists approximately 700,000 distinct CDR3 sequences, approximately 14% seen once, with around a tenth in the top ten. A note on this clonotype: Its antigen is not identified.

The CDR3 has 14 residues. The germline V gene has CDR1 LGHNA and CDR2 YSLEER. V was pared by 0 bases and J by 4 bases, with 9 bases between. The sequence was collected from a man aged 45-60 years who received an inactivated influenza vaccine. This chain connects TRBV4-3 to TRBJ1-2, with D hard to call. This specimen was PBMCs from blood, taken 12 days after vaccination. The CDR3 nucleotides read TGCGCCAGCAGCCAAGATTTAGGGTCCTATGGCTACACCTTC. Protein: CASSQDLGSYGYTF.